This T cell receptor (beta chain) was captured by sequencing in a study of T cell changes during pregnancy in multiple sclerosis (dated 2019 in TCRdb). Turning to the overall study: The study examined how the T cell repertoire changed over the course of pregnancy in women with multiple sclerosis.

V was cut back by 7 bases and J by 7 bases, leaving a gap of 15 bases between them. The CDR3 runs 14 amino acids, cysteine and phenylalanine included. Only the CDR3 portion is preserved as DNA: 42 bases, with reading frame beginning at the first base. CDR1 and CDR2, per the germline V gene, are SGDLS and YYNGEE. Libraries were constructed by the immunoSEQ multiplex PCR assay. Held by TCRdb, this immuneACCESS table contains in-frame sequences only and omits some clones. Under half of the omission traces to an unresolved V gene where checked; the cause of the rest is unknown. The sample table records about 110,000 clones; around 93% of these occur just once. Around 0.8% of the sample goes to the ten largest clones. Comment on this clone: Its cognate antigen has yet to be identified. The input lacks base qualities; no much larger clone sits a single base away.

The specimen comprised peripheral blood, sampled in the third trimester of pregnancy. The clonotype comes from a female donor in good health, enrolled as a control in a pregnancy study. The V and J segments used are TRBV9 and TRBJ1-6, with no D gene named confidently. The DNA sequence is TGTGCCAGCGCAACCCAAGCCGGGAATTCACCCCTCCACTTT. The translation is CASATQAGNSPLHF.